This T cell receptor beta chain was identified in a study of blood T cell repertoires in COVID-19. The overall study: Researchers got acute and convalescent COVID-19 samples from the United States, Italy and Spain.

This clone turned up a few times. With V trimmed by 5 bases and J by 8 bases, 3 bases remained unmatched. The germline V gene has CDR1 SGHAT and CDR2 FQNNGV. The CDR3 sequence is 12 residues long. Clones were read by immunoSEQ multiplex PCR, and TCRdb kept only the in-frame ones, dropping some. This table holds 200,000 to 300,000 clones, about four fifths found once. The sample comprised peripheral blood. The TCR sequence derives from a man over 45 with acute or convalescent COVID-19. V is TRBV11-2 and J is TRBJ2-1; 7 bases are a match to TRBD1. The CDR3 bases are TGTGCCAGCAGCGACAGGGCCTATGAGCAGTTCTTC. Translation gives CASSDRAYEQFF.